Following are 23 T cell receptor beta chains from one sample sequenced in a study of shared clonotypes between healthy human individuals. Clones were sequenced by immunoSEQ multiplex PCR, and TCRdb holds only the in-frame ones, with some missing. Of around 2,000,000 clones in the sample, 90% to 95% were seen once. The sample comprised naive CD4+ T cells sorted from blood. Subset noted: CD45RA+ positively selected. The receptors come from a man aged 18 to 30 in good health.

The genes are TRBV9 and TRBJ2-3; perhaps TRBD1 as D (6 bases). V gave up 4 bases and J gave up 0 bases, with 12 bases separating them. Looked up from germline, CDR1 is SGDLS and CDR2 is YYNGEE. The CDR3 covers 15 residues. CDR3 region: CASSPGTTSTDTQYF. The DNA of the CDR3 is TGTGCCAGCAGCCCAGGGACAACTAGCACAGATACGCAGTATTTT.

The chain couples TRBV6-6 to TRBJ1-2; 8 nucleotides align to TRBD1. The CDR3 loop spans 15 amino acids. V shed 4 bases and J 2 bases; nucleotides not matched to a gene: 6. From germline, CDR1 is MNHNY and CDR2 SVGAGI (reference sequence). The CDR3 nucleotides read TGTGCCAGCAGTTCCTTGACAGGGGCCAACTATGGCTACACCTTC. It translates to CASSSLTGANYGYTF.

J is TRBJ1-2 and V is TRBV5-1; D remains ambiguous. Trimming took off 0 bases at V and 6 bases at J, with 6 bases between the two ends. Germline CDR1 SGHRS, CDR2 YFSETQ. This CDR3 has 12 residues. The CDR3 DNA reads as TGCGCCAGCAGCTTGGTCCAGGATGGCTACACCTTC. It encodes CASSLVQDGYTF.

V gene TRBV6-5 combines with J gene TRBJ1-2, with D maybe TRBD1 (5 bases). The germline CDR1 and CDR2 sequences are MNHEY and SVGAGI. V gave up 2 bases and J gave up 1 base, with 11 bases separating them. This CDR3 has 15 amino acids. The CDR3 nucleotides read TGTGCCAGCAGTTACACTTATAGGGGTAACTATGGCTACACCTTC. It encodes CASSYTYRGNYGYTF.

This sequence joins TRBV14 and TRBJ1-1; no firm D call. V shed 3 bases and J shed 1 base, with 12 bases lying between them. Germline loops: CDR1 SGHDN, CDR2 FVKESK. This CDR3 has 15 amino acids. This CDR3 is CASSHLGGKNTEAFF. In nucleotides, the CDR3 is TGTGCCAGCAGCCATCTTGGAGGCAAGAACACTGAAGCTTTCTTT.

The chain carries TRBV5-4 and TRBJ2-1; no reliable D call. Germline CDR1 SGHNT, CDR2 YYREEE (reference sequence). This CDR3 is built from 15 residues. V dropped 4 bases and J dropped 6 bases, with 17 bases sitting between them. The CDR3 reads CASSPGPSGPNEQFF. The CDR3 nucleotides are TGTGCCAGCAGCCCCGGCCCTAGTGGTCCCAATGAGCAGTTCTTC.

The chain is built from TRBV18 and TRBJ2-1; 11 nucleotides match TRBD2. J was trimmed by 7 bases and V by 0 bases; bases with no gene match: 5. Germline assignment: CDR1 KGHSH and CDR2 LQKENI. The CDR3 runs to 16 residues. The CDR3 is CASSPPPGLAANEQFF. DNA for the CDR3: TGTGCCAGCTCACCACCGCCGGGACTAGCGGCGAATGAGCAGTTCTTC. Full variable domain (rest looked up from reference TRBV18 and TRBJ2-1): NAGVMQNPRHLVRRRGQEARLRCSPMKGHSHVYWYRQLPEEGLKFMVYLQKENIIDESGMPKERFSAEFPKEGPSILRIQQVVRGDSAAYFCASSPPPGLAANEQFFGPGTRLTVL.

V usage is TRBV7-3 and J usage is TRBJ1-2; 9 bases are a match to TRBD1. CDR1 and CDR2 (germline): SGHTA, FQGTGA. Trimming cost V 5 bases and J 6 bases; bases outside gene matches: 16. The CDR3 loop spans 17 amino acids. CDR3 sequence reads: CASSPAGTGSPGDGYTF. The CDR3 region has the DNA TGTGCCAGCAGCCCAGCCGGGACAGGGTCCCCTGGAGATGGCTACACCTTC.

CDR3: CAARGQMNTEAFF. The DNA for the CDR3 is TGTGCCGCCCGGGGACAGATGAACACTGAAGCTTTCTTT. The chain carries TRBV6-5 and TRBJ1-1; 7 bases align to TRBD1. With 11 bases clipped from V and 0 bases from J, the junction kept 6 bases outside the gene matches. The CDR3 runs to 13 residues. Germline lookup yields CDR1 MNHEY and CDR2 SVGAGI.

The table lists this clone with a count of one. The chain uses TRBV28 and TRBJ1-2; 8 bases map to TRBD1. Looked up from germline, CDR1 is MDHEN and CDR2 is SYDVKM. J gave up 6 bases and V 2 bases, and 8 bases lay outside the gene matches. The CDR3 runs to 15 residues. CDR3 nucleotides: TGTGCCAGCAGTTTAGCTATGACAGGGGTGGATGGCTACACCTTC. Translation gives CASSLAMTGVDGYTF.

The CDR3 protein is CASSPFPMTASYEQYF. CDR3 coding DNA: TGCGCCAGCAGCCCATTTCCTATGACAGCATCCTACGAGCAGTACTTC. This chain links TRBV5-1 with TRBJ2-7, with D possibly being TRBD1 (5 bases). There are 16 residues in the CDR3. The germline V and J ends were trimmed by 4 bases and 1 base, with 18 bases remaining between them. Germline CDR1 is SGHRS and CDR2 is YFSETQ.

V gene TRBV11-2 combines with J gene TRBJ2-7; D perhaps matches TRBD1 (6 bases). This CDR3 comprises 16 residues. The V gene's germline CDR1 is SGHAT and CDR2 FQNNGV. The V end was cut by 3 bases, the J end by 3 bases, with 18 bases between. Written as DNA, the CDR3 is TGTGCCAGCAGCTTCCTGGAATGGGGGCATTACTACGAGCAGTACTTC. This sequence encodes CASSFLEWGHYYEQYF.

V gene TRBV2 combines with J gene TRBJ1-6, with D unresolved. V was pared by 6 bases and J by 4 bases, with 10 bases between. Germline-derived CDR1 and CDR2 are SNHLY and FYNNEI. The CDR3 consists of 14 residues. The CDR3 sequence: CASRPDTYNSPLHF. CDR3 in DNA: TGTGCCAGCAGACCCGATACGTATAATTCACCCCTCCACTTT.

This sequence joins TRBV6-6 and TRBJ1-3; no firm D call. The CDR3 is 15 amino acids. Germline V lookup: CDR1 MNHNY, CDR2 SVGAGI (reference sequence). V was trimmed by 7 bases and J by 3 bases, leaving 16 bases between them. The CDR3 spells CASTPERISGNTIYF. CDR3 bases: TGTGCCAGCACCCCCGAGAGGATCAGTGGAAACACCATATATTTT.

The chain combines TRBV5-1 with TRBJ2-7; tentatively, D is TRBD1 or TRBD2 (5 bases each). The germline V and J ends were trimmed by 1 base and 7 bases, with 18 bases remaining between them. Germline CDR1 SGHRS, CDR2 YFSETQ. The CDR3 consists of 15 residues. CDR3 residues: CASSLLGPTFGEQYF. CDR3 coding DNA: TGCGCCAGCAGCTTGCTGGGACCGACCTTTGGAGAGCAGTACTTC. The whole variable domain, remainder taken from reference TRBV5-1 and TRBJ2-7, is KAGVTQTPRYLIKTRGQQVTLSCSPISGHRSVSWYQQTPGQGLQFLFEYFSETQRNKGNFPGRFSGRQFSNSRSEMNVSTLELGDSALYLCASSLLGPTFGEQYFGPGTRLTVT.

The J gene is TRBJ1-3, the V gene TRBV7-2, with TRBD1 matching 10 bases. Germline V CDR1 and CDR2: SGHTA, FQGNSA. This CDR3 contains 18 residues. V shed 3 bases, J shed 0 bases, and the junction held 8 bases outside the gene matches. This CDR3 reads CASSFTGTGDHSGNTIYF. The CDR3 nucleotides are TGTGCCAGCAGCTTTACCGGGACAGGGGACCACTCTGGAAACACCATATATTTT.

The chain employs TRBV5-4 and TRBJ2-7; the match to TRBD1 covers 9 bases. This CDR3 region has 16 residues. Germline-derived CDR1 and CDR2 are SGHNT and YYREEE (reference sequence). The J segment lost 5 bases and the V segment lost 4 bases, leaving 13 bases of the junction unmatched. CDR3 in DNA: TGTGCCAGCAGCCGAGACTCCGGGACAGGGATCCACGAGCAGTACTTC. Residues: CASSRDSGTGIHEQYF.

The chain links TRBV4-2 to TRBJ1-3; D not certain. V lost 0 bases and J 2 bases, leaving 8 bases between the germline ends. In germline, CDR1 is LGHNA, CDR2 YNFKEQ. The CDR3 spans 15 residues. The CDR3 DNA follows: TGTGCCAGCAGCCAAGATCCGTTAGCTGGAAACACCATATATTTT. Its translation is CASSQDPLAGNTIYF.

This clone was seen once. This chain uses TRBV5-1 with TRBJ2-7; D perhaps matches TRBD1 (5 bases). V was pared by 3 bases and J by 0 bases, with 10 bases between. This CDR3 spans 14 amino acids. The germline CDR1 and CDR2 sequences are SGHRS and YFSETQ. CDR3 protein: CASSSPTVSYEQYF. CDR3 sequence (DNA): TGCGCCAGCAGCTCCCCGACAGTCTCCTACGAGCAGTACTTC.

The J gene is TRBJ2-5, the V gene TRBV7-2; 10 bases are a match to TRBD1. Germline values: CDR1 SGHTA, CDR2 FQGNSA. The CDR3 is 14 residues long. After removal of 4 bases from V and 5 bases from J, the junction contained 4 bases not matched to a gene. CDR3 in amino acids: CASSSTGGWETQYF. In DNA, the CDR3 is TGTGCCAGCAGCTCGACAGGGGGCTGGGAGACCCAGTACTTC.

The rearrangement uses TRBV11-2 and TRBJ2-5; D is undetermined. The V end was cut by 1 base, the J end by 0 bases, with 6 bases between. The CDR3 contains 14 residues. Germline V gene sequence: CDR1 SGHAT, CDR2 FQNNGV. DNA of the CDR3: TGTGCCAGCAGCTTAGCACTGCACCAAGAGACCCAGTACTTC. Its translation is CASSLALHQETQYF.

The V call is TRBV12-5, the J call TRBJ2-7; 10 bases are shared with TRBD1. Germline V gene lookup returns CDR1 LGHNT and CDR2 FRNRAP. This CDR3 comprises 13 residues. The V segment lost 6 bases and the J segment 6 bases; nucleotides outside the gene matches: 5. The DNA for the CDR3 is TGTGCTAGTGGGCTGGACAGGGGGGGCGAGCAGTACTTC. Translating gives CASGLDRGGEQYF. The full variable domain, in which reference TRBV12-5 and TRBJ2-7 provide the parts outside the CDR3, is DARVTQTPRHKVTEMGQEVTMRCQPILGHNTVFWYRQTMMQGLELLAYFRNRAPLDDSGMPKDRFSAEMPDATLATLKIQPSEPRDSAVYFCASGLDRGGEQYFGPGTRLTVT.

As concerns this clone: A read error may be the cause here, since a much bigger clone is one base away. This sequence joins TRBV2 and TRBJ1-6; weak D call: TRBD1 (6 bases). The CDR3 is made up of 13 amino acids. Trimming took 8 bases from V and 12 from J, leaving 17 bases between them. The germline V gene has CDR1 SNHLY and CDR2 FYNNEI. The chain's CDR3 is CASVEGGGLPLHF. In DNA form, the CDR3 reads TGTGCCAGCGTCGAAGGGGGAGGGTTACCCCTCCACTTT.